The 26 T cell receptor beta chains below all came from one sample that was sequenced in a study of T cell repertoires in cytomegalovirus infection. These receptors are not linked to any known antigen. TCRdb re-called the reads through MiXCR, storing one row per CDR3 protein. The repertoire holds over 250,000 distinct CDR3 sequences, with roughly a fifth as singletons. The sample consisted of cultured PBMCs, taken from culture after CMV antigen stimulation. These receptors were collected from a human donor in good health (CMV status not recorded). Some clones in this sample may be carry-over from other donors' samples.

The rearrangement uses TRBV4-1 and TRBJ2-3; 10 nucleotides match TRBD2. The CDR3 contains 18 residues. Germline CDR1 reads MGHRA; CDR2 reads YSYEKL. The junction had 7 bases not matched to a gene; V was cut back by 1 base and J by 0 bases. The CDR3 spells CASSQGTRLAGSTDTQYF. In DNA, the CDR3 is TGCGCCAGCAGCCAAGGGACACGACTAGCGGGCAGCACAGATACGCAGTATTTT.

This clonotype was seen more than once but under ten times. The chain links TRBV9 to TRBJ2-5, with D unclear. The length of the CDR3 is 15 residues. V lost 1 base, J lost 5 bases, and 15 bases lay in between. The germline CDR1 and CDR2 sequences are SGDLS and YYNGEE. In DNA form, the CDR3 reads TGTGCCAGCAGCGTATGGACGGGCGGTAGGGAGACCCAGTACTTC. Its protein product is CASSVWTGGRETQYF. Full variable domain (missing parts from reference TRBV9 and TRBJ2-5): DSGVTQTPKHLITATGQRVTLRCSPRSGDLSVYWYQQSLDQGLQFLIQYYNGEERAKGNILERFSAQQFPDLHSELNLSSLELGDSALYFCASSVWTGGRETQYFGPGTRLLVL.

This clonotype was recorded many times. This chain connects TRBV7-2 to TRBJ1-2; D unclear. With 8 bases removed from V and 0 bases from J, the gap between germline ends came to 13 bases. Germline CDR1 and CDR2: SGHTA and FQGNSA. CDR3 length equals 14 residues. The CDR3 spells CASGLDSANYGYTF. CDR3 DNA sequence: TGTGCCAGCGGTCTTGATAGCGCTAACTATGGCTACACCTTC.

The sample holds a few counts of this clonotype. The V call is TRBV2, the J call TRBJ2-3, with D unclear. This CDR3 is 16 amino acids long. The germline gives CDR1 SNHLY, CDR2 FYNNEI. Trimming left V 0 bases short and J 0 bases short, with 10 bases between. CDR3 DNA sequence: TGTGCCAGCAGTGAAGCCCCCAGTACTAGCACAGATACGCAGTATTTT. Protein product: CASSEAPSTSTDTQYF. The variable domain in full, with the rest retrieved from reference TRBV2 and TRBJ2-3, is EPEVTQTPSHQVTQMGQEVILRCVPISNHLYFYWYRQILGQKVEFLVSFYNNEISEKSEIFDDQFSVERPDGSNFTLKIRSTKLEDSAMYFCASSEAPSTSTDTQYFGPGTRLTVL.

Concerning this clonotype itself: This CDR3 is missing its conserved last phenylalanine or tryptophan, likely due to a read error. Here the CDR3 reads CASGDRGGFNEQFI. CDR3 sequence (DNA): TGTGCCAGCGGCGACAGGGGGGGATTTAATGAGCAGTTCATC. The rearrangement joins TRBV7-2 to TRBJ2-1, with 9 bases matching TRBD1. The CDR3 contains 14 residues. Germline V lookup: CDR1 SGHTA, CDR2 FQGNSA. The V segment lost 8 bases and the J segment 7 bases; nucleotides outside the gene matches: 9.

The CDR3 spells CASSLIGGSTETQYF. The CDR3 bases are TGTGCCAGCAGCTTAATTGGCGGGAGCACGGAGACCCAGTACTTC. V gene TRBV7-2 combines with J gene TRBJ2-5; 7 bases match TRBD2. CDR1 and CDR2 (germline): SGHTA, FQGNSA. CDR3 size: 15 residues. Trimming removed 2 bases from V and 5 bases from J; junction bases left unmatched: 8.

This clonotype was recorded many times. The CDR3 region has the DNA TGTGCCAGCAGCGGCAGGACTAGCGGGACAGATACGCAGTATTTT. Amino acid sequence: CASSGRTSGTDTQYF. The chain uses TRBV7-8 and TRBJ2-3; TRBD2 matches at 11 bases. The CDR3 is 15 residues long. J was trimmed by 3 bases and V by 5 bases; bases with no gene match: 4. CDR1 SGHVS and CDR2 FQNEAQ come from the germline V gene.

The sample holds a few counts of this clonotype. The V call is TRBV20-1, the J call TRBJ2-5; 7 bases are shared with TRBD2. The CDR3 length is 14 residues. Germline trimming cut 0 bases from V and 5 bases from J; bases unmatched to any gene: 6. Germline V lookup: CDR1 DFQATT, CDR2 SNEGSKA (reference sequence). The CDR3 here is CSARDDPGGETQYF. In DNA, the CDR3 is TGCAGTGCTAGAGATGATCCCGGGGGGGAGACCCAGTACTTC.

This clonotype was observed many times. The chain has TRBV24-1 and TRBJ2-3; TRBD1 matches 8 bases. The germline V gene has CDR1 KGHDR and CDR2 SFDVKD. The CDR3 has 16 residues. V shed 4 bases and J 2 bases; nucleotides not matched to a gene: 7. The CDR3 region has the DNA TGTGCCACCAGTGACCAGACAGGGGTGTTCACAGATACGCAGTATTTT. Its protein is CATSDQTGVFTDTQYF.

This chain uses TRBV18 with TRBJ2-1, with D perhaps TRBD2 (5 bases). The CDR3 is made up of 15 amino acids. Deletions cut 5 bases from V and 0 bases from J, with 11 bases between. Germline CDR1 reads KGHSH; CDR2 reads LQKENI. CDR3: CASSALGSSYNEQFF. CDR3 in DNA: TGTGCCAGCTCAGCGTTAGGGAGCTCCTACAATGAGCAGTTCTTC. The variable domain in full, with the rest retrieved from reference TRBV18 and TRBJ2-1, is NAGVMQNPRHLVRRRGQEARLRCSPMKGHSHVYWYRQLPEEGLKFMVYLQKENIIDESGMPKERFSAEFPKEGPSILRIQQVVRGDSAAYFCASSALGSSYNEQFFGPGTRLTVL.

The sample holds a few counts of this clonotype. This sequence joins TRBV6-2 or TRBV6-3 and TRBJ2-2, with 8 bases identical to TRBD2. V was pared by 5 bases and J by 1 base, with 15 bases of the junction left unmatched. Germline CDR1 MNHEY, CDR2 SVGEGT. This CDR3 region has 19 residues. The CDR3 loop is CASSLPPRSGRGNTGELFF. As DNA, the CDR3 is TGTGCCAGCAGTCTCCCCCCGAGGAGCGGGAGAGGGAACACCGGGGAGCTGTTTTTT.

The chain joins TRBV20-1 to TRBJ1-5; 7 bases agree with TRBD1. Germline V gene lookup returns CDR1 DFQATT and CDR2 SNEGSKA (reference sequence). The CDR3 sequence is 13 residues long. J gave up 7 bases and V 3 bases, and 6 bases lay outside the gene matches. This chain's CDR3 is CSASWQGGQPQHF. The CDR3, as DNA: TGCAGTGCTAGTTGGCAGGGGGGGCAGCCCCAGCATTTT.

This clonotype showed up just a few times. This chain connects TRBV7-9 to TRBJ2-1; 9 nucleotides line up with TRBD2. The CDR3 contains 16 residues. Losses at the gene ends were 3 bases for V and 3 bases for J; bases not matched to a gene: 6. Germline assignment: CDR1 SEHNR and CDR2 FQNEAQ (reference sequence). Here the CDR3 DNA reads TGTGCCAGCAGCTTTTCCGCTAGCGGGATCTACAATGAGCAGTTCTTC. Its protein is CASSFSASGIYNEQFF.

This chain joins TRBV6-5 and TRBJ2-5; 12 bases are shared with TRBD2. The germline gives CDR1 MNHEY, CDR2 SVGAGI. V was clipped by 1 base and J by 2 bases; unmatched bases: 5. The CDR3 loop spans 17 amino acids. CDR3 DNA: TGTGCCAGCAGTTACTTCGGACTAGCGGGGCGACAAGAGACCCAGTACTTC. Its protein product is CASSYFGLAGRQETQYF.

This clonotype has a count of ten or more. J is TRBJ2-7 and V is TRBV11-2; D may be TRBD2 (6 bases). The germline gives CDR1 SGHAT, CDR2 FQNNGV. Deletions cut 3 bases from V and 2 bases from J, with 11 bases between. The CDR3 sequence is 14 residues long. The chain's CDR3 is CASSFSRGTYEQYF. The DNA for the CDR3 is TGTGCCAGCAGCTTTAGCCGGGGGACCTACGAGCAGTACTTC.

This chain joins TRBV7-2 and TRBJ2-1, with 11 bases fitting TRBD2. The CDR3 has 16 residues. Losses at the gene ends were 5 bases for V and 10 bases for J; bases not matched to a gene: 13. Per germline, CDR1 SGHTA and CDR2 FQGNSA. The CDR3 spells CASSQGTSGPLREQFF. In DNA form, the CDR3 reads TGTGCCAGCAGCCAAGGGACTAGCGGACCGCTTCGGGAGCAGTTCTTC.

The table lists this clonotype with a few counts. The rearrangement joins TRBV12-3 or TRBV12-4 to TRBJ1-2; 9 bases are a match to TRBD1. This CDR3 is built from 14 residues. V shed 6 bases and J 8 bases; nucleotides not matched to a gene: 10. CDR3 region: CASSPLGQGSGYTF. Here the CDR3 DNA reads TGTGCCAGCAGCCCCCTAGGACAGGGGAGCGGCTACACCTTC.

This clonotype was seen a single time. The gene calls are TRBV27 and TRBJ1-4; maybe TRBD1 (6 bases). Deletions cut 5 bases from V and 5 bases from J, with 12 bases between. The germline gives CDR1 MNHEY, CDR2 SMNVEV (reference sequence). The CDR3 is 14 amino acids. CDR3 coding DNA: TGTGCCAGCAGTCGCGGGGGCTACAATGAAAAACTGTTTTTT. It is translated as CASSRGGYNEKLFF.

The chain couples TRBV29-1 to TRBJ1-2; D may be TRBD1 (6 bases). This CDR3 is built from 15 residues. V shed 7 bases and J shed 5 bases, with 23 bases lying between them. Per germline, CDR1 SQVTM and CDR2 ANQGSEA. CDR3 nucleotides: TGCAGCGGATCAGAGGCCCAGGGGAAGGGTTATGGCTACACCTTC. Its protein product is CSGSEAQGKGYGYTF.

The genes are TRBV25-1 and TRBJ1-6, with D possibly matching TRBD1 (5 bases). CDR1 MGHDK and CDR2 SYGVNS come from the germline V gene. The CDR3 runs to 14 residues. Trimming took 10 bases from V and 3 from J, leaving 13 bases between them. The CDR3 DNA follows: TGTGCCACCCGGGACCGAAACTATAATTCACCCCTCCACTTT. Protein product: CATRDRNYNSPLHF.

This clonotype was counted ten times or more. V usage is TRBV6-2 or TRBV6-3 and J usage is TRBJ2-1, with TRBD2 as a possible D gene (6 bases). The V end lost 4 bases, the J end lost 9 bases, and 16 bases lay between the germline ends. This CDR3 region has 14 residues. Germline V gene data show CDR1 as MNHEY and CDR2 as SVGEGT. CDR3 amino acids: CASSSIKAGSEQFF. CDR3 DNA: TGTGCCAGCAGTTCAATTAAGGCGGGGTCTGAGCAGTTCTTC.

In its sample, this clonotype was seen a few times. The chain carries TRBV2 and TRBJ2-1; 11 bases match TRBD2. The CDR3 has 15 amino acids. In germline, CDR1 is SNHLY, CDR2 FYNNEI. The ends lost 6 bases at V and 8 bases at J; junction bases unmatched: 9. CDR3 DNA: TGTGCCAGCAGGGACACTAGCGGGAGTGGCGATGAGCAGTTCTTC. Amino acids: CASRDTSGSGDEQFF.

This chain connects TRBV6-1 to TRBJ2-4; D may be TRBD1 or TRBD2 (5 bases each). This CDR3 contains 17 residues. From germline, CDR1 is MNHNS and CDR2 SASEGT. The V end lost 5 bases, the J end lost 7 bases, and 24 bases lay between the germline ends. CDR3 in amino acids: CASSTPPGVAGTNIQYF. Written as DNA, the CDR3 is TGTGCCAGCAGTACCCCACCCGGTGTGGCAGGGACGAACATTCAGTACTTC.

The V gene is TRBV6-2 or TRBV6-3, the J gene TRBJ2-7; 10 nucleotides agree with TRBD2. V gave up 6 bases and J gave up 1 base; unmatched junction bases: 0. CDR3 size: 13 residues. CDR1 and CDR2 from the germline V gene are MNHEY and SVGEGT. CDR3 in DNA: TGTGCCAGCAGAGCGGGGGGGTCCTACGAGCAGTACGTC. The encoded protein is CASRAGGSYEQYV.

This clonotype was seen repeatedly, ten times or more. The rearrangement joins TRBV7-2 to TRBJ1-1; D not resolved. Trimming stripped 2 bases from V and 7 bases from J, with 11 bases between. This CDR3 region has 13 residues. Germline V CDR1 and CDR2: SGHTA, FQGNSA. CDR3 loop: CASSLRARVEAFF. In nucleotides, the CDR3 is TGTGCCAGCAGCTTAAGAGCGAGGGTTGAAGCTTTCTTT.

This clonotype was seen at least ten times. This sequence joins TRBV10-3 and TRBJ1-2, with D possibly matching TRBD1 (6 bases). The CDR3 runs 16 residues. CDR1 and CDR2 from the germline V gene are ENHRY and SYGVKD. Trimming left V 3 bases short and J 0 bases short, with 14 bases between. As DNA, the CDR3 is TGTGCCATCAGTGATTTTGGGGACAACCCTAACTATGGCTACACCTTC. This sequence encodes CAISDFGDNPNYGYTF.